Listed below are T cell receptor beta chains from one sample, sequenced in a study of blood T cell repertoires in COVID-19. The repertoire was sequenced with immunoSEQ multiplex PCR; TCRdb's copy has only in-frame clones and lacks some. The sample shows about 210,000 clones, around 83% of them seen only once. The material sequenced was PBMCs or T cells enriched from blood (not recorded which). The source is a woman aged 25 to 39 who had been exposed to COVID-19. Each CDR3 is given with its conserved first and last residue. A D gene is named only where the DNA matches it firmly. Expanded clones are given a class, and other clones once, few, many or no size at all.

TRBV7-2	.	TRBJ1-2	.	CASSLVSRVYGYTF	TGTGCCAGCAGCTTGGTGTCGCGGGTCTATGGCTACACCTTC
TRBV30	.	TRBJ2-3	.	CAWSVLTSSTDTQYF	TGTGCCTGGAGTGTACTGACTTCTAGCACAGATACGCAGTATTTT
TRBV27	.	TRBJ2-2	once	CASSLSLTGNTGELFF	TGTGCCAGCAGTTTATCCTTGACAGGGAACACCGGGGAGCTGTTTTTT
TRBV28	TRBD2	TRBJ2-3	.	CASSFPLTSGSSTDTQYF	TGTGCCAGCAGTTTTCCCCTTACTAGCGGATCTAGCACAGATACGCAGTATTTT
TRBV5-1	TRBD2	TRBJ2-3	.	CASNPRGTSTDTQYF	TGCGCCAGCAACCCGCGGGGGACTAGCACAGATACGCAGTATTTT
TRBV6-5	.	TRBJ1-2	.	CASSYSAYRPNYGYTF	TGTGCCAGCAGTTACTCGGCGTACAGACCAAACTATGGCTACACCTTC
TRBV6-1	.	TRBJ1-2	.	CASSEGVGVSSYGYTF	TGTGCCAGCAGTGAAGGAGTGGGTGTCTCTAGCTATGGCTACACCTTC
TRBV9	.	TRBJ1-2	few	CASSGYRDSYYGYTF	TGTGCCAGCAGCGGGTACCGGGACTCCTACTATGGCTACACCTTC
TRBV7-8	.	TRBJ1-6	many	CASSWSSYNSPLHF	TGTGCCAGCAGCTGGAGCTCCTATAATTCACCCCTCCACTTT
TRBV12-3/TRBV12-4	.	TRBJ1-1	.	CATRGGGTEAFF	TGTGCCACAAGAGGGGGAGGGACTGAAGCTTTCTTT
TRBV15	.	TRBJ1-1	.	CATSRPRQALMNTEAFF	TGTGCCACCAGCAGGCCCAGACAGGCCCTTATGAACACTGAAGCTTTCTTT
TRBV7-9	.	TRBJ2-7	.	CASSPPLSRAFSYEQYF	TGTGCCAGCAGCCCGCCCCTCTCGCGGGCGTTCTCCTACGAGCAGTACTTC
TRBV23-1	TRBD1	TRBJ2-5	.	CASSQSHLPGQSQETQYF	TGCGCCAGCAGTCAATCCCACTTGCCGGGACAGTCGCAAGAGACCCAGTACTTC
TRBV28	.	TRBJ1-1	.	CASTPTPGNTEAFF	TGTGCCAGCACTCCCACCCCGGGGAACACTGAAGCTTTCTTT
TRBV2	TRBD1	TRBJ1-5	.	CASKGQAKRNQPQHF	TGTGCCAGCAAGGGACAGGCCAAGAGGAATCAGCCCCAGCATTTT
TRBV19	TRBD2	TRBJ2-2	.	CASRSAGEVSGELFF	TGTGCCAGTAGGTCTGCGGGAGAAGTATCCGGGGAGCTGTTTTTT
TRBV19	TRBD1	TRBJ2-2	.	CAASAGTGVTGELFF	TGTGCCGCCTCCGCCGGGACAGGGGTGACCGGGGAGCTGTTTTTT
TRBV25-1	.	TRBJ1-2	.	CASSEFRLGYTF	TGTGCCAGCAGTGAATTCAGGTTGGGCTACACCTTC
TRBV7-9	.	TRBJ2-1	.	CASSNSGSSYNEQFF	TGTGCCAGCAGCAACTCGGGGAGCTCCTACAATGAGCAGTTCTTC
TRBV19	.	TRBJ1-1	.	CASSDTGTNTEAFF	TGTGCCAGTAGCGATACAGGGACGAACACTGAAGCTTTCTTT
TRBV29-1	.	TRBJ2-7	.	CSVSEESYEQYF	TGCAGCGTGTCGGAGGAGTCCTACGAGCAGTACTTC
TRBV9	.	TRBJ2-1	.	CASSGTTGVYRLNEQFF	TGTGCCAGCAGCGGGACCACGGGGGTTTATCGTCTGAATGAGCAGTTCTTC
TRBV24-1	TRBD1	TRBJ2-1	.	CATSDRMGQHYNEQFF	TGTGCCACCAGTGACCGTATGGGACAGCACTACAATGAGCAGTTCTTC
TRBV3-1/TRBV3-2	.	TRBJ2-6	.	CASSQEWKSGANVLTF	TGTGCCAGCAGCCAGGAGTGGAAATCCGGGGCCAACGTCCTGACTTTC
TRBV9	TRBD1	TRBJ2-3	.	CASSDRTGGLDTQYF	TGTGCCAGCAGCGACCGGACAGGGGGGTTAGATACGCAGTATTTT
TRBV4-2	.	TRBJ2-7	.	CASSQTPQYEQYF	TGTGCCAGCAGCCAAACCCCCCAGTACGAGCAGTACTTC
TRBV9	TRBD1	TRBJ1-4	.	CASSATGAYGNEKLFF	TGTGCCAGCAGCGCGACAGGGGCATACGGTAATGAAAAACTGTTTTTT
TRBV6-2/TRBV6-3	TRBD2	TRBJ2-7	.	CASSQGLAGTYEQYF	TGTGCCAGCAGTCAGGGGCTAGCGGGGACCTACGAGCAGTACTTC
TRBV27	.	TRBJ2-7	.	CASSLSSSIAIYEQYF	TGTGCCAGCAGTTTATCGTCGAGTATAGCTATATACGAGCAGTACTTC
TRBV6-5	.	TRBJ2-2	.	CASTRLANTGELFF	TGTGCCAGCACCAGACTGGCCAACACCGGGGAGCTGTTTTTT
TRBV15	.	TRBJ2-7	.	CATSRAHGSAYEQYF	TGTGCCACCAGCAGAGCCCACGGGTCGGCCTACGAGCAGTACTTC
TRBV6-5	TRBD1	TRBJ1-2	once	CASSKRTGVNYGYTF	TGTGCCAGCAGTAAAAGGACAGGGGTTAACTATGGCTACACCTTC
TRBV7-3	.	TRBJ1-6	.	CASSLSGQGSGSPLHF	TGCGCCAGCAGCTTAAGTGGGCAGGGATCCGGTTCACCCCTCCACTTT
TRBV9	TRBD2	TRBJ2-3	.	CASSVVSGGAPDTQYF	TGTGCCAGCAGCGTAGTAAGCGGGGGGGCCCCCGATACGCAGTATTTT
TRBV7-2	.	TRBJ2-5	.	CASSFNRGGVETQYF	TGTGCCAGCAGCTTCAACAGAGGAGGGGTGGAGACCCAGTACTTC
TRBV7-2	TRBD1	TRBJ1-1	.	CASSLTGDTEAFF	TGTGCCAGCAGCCTGACAGGGGATACTGAAGCTTTCTTT
TRBV12-2	.	TRBJ1-4	.	CASRLDRGRIQTNEKLFF	TGTGCAAGTCGCTTAGACAGGGGCCGGATACAAACTAATGAAAAACTGTTTTTT
TRBV5-1	TRBD1	TRBJ1-1	.	CASSALGGPNTEAFF	TGCGCCAGCAGCGCCCTAGGGGGCCCGAACACTGAAGCTTTCTTT
TRBV18	TRBD2	TRBJ2-1	.	CASSLTSGSSSYNEQFF	TGTGCCAGCTCATTGACTAGCGGGTCTAGCTCCTACAATGAGCAGTTCTTC
TRBV14	.	TRBJ2-1	.	CASSQDGTGLDYNEQFF	TGTGCCAGCAGCCAAGACGGTACAGGGCTGGACTACAATGAGCAGTTCTTC
TRBV6-2/TRBV6-3	.	TRBJ2-4	.	CASSSGQSGNIQYF	TGTGCCAGCAGTTCAGGACAGTCAGGAAACATTCAGTACTTC
TRBV21-1	.	TRBJ1-5	.	CASSNGGLYRDQPQHF	TGTGCCAGCAGCAATGGGGGATTATACAGGGACCAGCCCCAGCATTTT
TRBV18	TRBD2	TRBJ2-7	.	CASSPSSGGAREQYF	TGTGCCAGCTCTCCATCTAGCGGGGGGGCGAGGGAGCAGTACTTC
TRBV5-6	.	TRBJ1-1	.	CASSLLSGGPLANTEAFF	TGTGCCAGCAGCTTGCTTTCCGGGGGGCCCTTGGCTAACACTGAAGCTTTCTTT
TRBV29-1	TRBD1	TRBJ2-7	.	CSVGQGTEQYF	TGCAGCGTGGGACAGGGGACCGAGCAGTACTTC
TRBV3-1/TRBV3-2	TRBD2	TRBJ2-7	.	CASSPSILAGGRYNPEQYF	TGTGCCAGCAGCCCAAGTATACTAGCGGGGGGCCGGTACAACCCCGAGCAGTACTTC
TRBV30	TRBD1	TRBJ2-1	.	CAWAGTAPGNEQFF	TGTGCCTGGGCCGGGACAGCACCGGGGAATGAGCAGTTCTTC
TRBV5-1	.	TRBJ2-3	.	CASSSPREQGTDTQYF	TGCGCCAGCAGCTCTCCTAGGGAGCAGGGCACAGATACGCAGTATTTT
TRBV9	TRBD1	TRBJ2-7	.	CASSAQTGSESTQYF	TGTGCCAGCAGCGCTCAGACAGGGTCTGAATCCACTCAGTACTTC
TRBV28	TRBD1	TRBJ1-1	.	CASSLAQGAGAFF	TGTGCCAGCAGTTTAGCACAGGGGGCGGGAGCTTTCTTT
TRBV3-1/TRBV3-2	TRBD1	TRBJ1-5	.	CASSQSTGGNQPQHF	TGTGCCAGCAGCCAGTCGACAGGGGGCAATCAGCCCCAGCATTTT
TRBV20-1	.	TRBJ1-1	.	CSAKVVTEAFF	TGCAGTGCTAAAGTAGTCACTGAAGCTTTCTTT
TRBV27	TRBD1	TRBJ1-6	.	CASRHSGTGNSPLHF	TGTGCCAGCAGACATTCCGGGACAGGAAATTCACCCCTCCACTTT
TRBV5-1	.	TRBJ2-3	.	CASWGWGLSDTQYF	TGCGCCAGCTGGGGGTGGGGGCTTTCAGATACGCAGTATTTT
TRBV3-1/TRBV3-2	.	TRBJ1-2	.	CASSQVAENYGYTF	TGTGCCAGCAGCCAAGTGGCAGAAAACTATGGCTACACCTTC
TRBV3-1/TRBV3-2	TRBD2	TRBJ2-1	.	CASRAGLAGVYEQFF	TGTGCCAGCAGAGCGGGACTAGCGGGGGTCTATGAGCAGTTCTTC